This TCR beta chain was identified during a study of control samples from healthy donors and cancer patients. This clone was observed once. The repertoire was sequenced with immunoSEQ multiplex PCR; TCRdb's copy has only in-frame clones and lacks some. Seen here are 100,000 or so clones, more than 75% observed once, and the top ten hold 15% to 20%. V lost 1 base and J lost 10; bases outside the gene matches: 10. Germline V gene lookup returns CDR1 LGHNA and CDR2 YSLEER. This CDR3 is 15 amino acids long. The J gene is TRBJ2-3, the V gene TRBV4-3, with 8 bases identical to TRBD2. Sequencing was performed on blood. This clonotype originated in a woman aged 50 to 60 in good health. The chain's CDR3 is CASSQGVRREVSQYF. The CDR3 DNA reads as TGCGCCAGCAGCCAAGGTGTACGGCGGGAGGTGTCGCAGTATTTT.